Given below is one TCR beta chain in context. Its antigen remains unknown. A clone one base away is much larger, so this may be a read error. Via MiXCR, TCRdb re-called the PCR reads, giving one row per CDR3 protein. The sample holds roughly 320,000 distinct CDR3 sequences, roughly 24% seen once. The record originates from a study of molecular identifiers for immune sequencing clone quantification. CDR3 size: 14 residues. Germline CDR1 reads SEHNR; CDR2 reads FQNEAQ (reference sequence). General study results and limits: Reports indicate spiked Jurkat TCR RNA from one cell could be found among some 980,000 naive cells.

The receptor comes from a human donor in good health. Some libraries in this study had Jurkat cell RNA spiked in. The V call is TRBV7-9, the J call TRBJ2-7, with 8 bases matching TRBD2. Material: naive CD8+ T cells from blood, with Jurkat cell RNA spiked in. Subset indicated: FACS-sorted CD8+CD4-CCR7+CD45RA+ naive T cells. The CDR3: CASRPGLGLYGQYF. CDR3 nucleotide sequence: TGTGCCAGCAGACCGGGACTAGGTCTCTACGGGCAGTACTTC.